The TCR beta chain described here comes from a study of blood T cell repertoires in COVID-19 (dated by TCRdb to the early 2020s). For the study in its entirety: The collaborator samples originated in the United States, Italy and Spain and spanned the acute and convalescent phases of COVID-19. The prospective study material was composed of cDNA or gDNA derived from T cells, B-cell-depleted T cells, or PBMCs. Deeply sampled blood TCRbeta repertoires from subjects exposed to, actively infected with, or recovered from COVID-19 were included in the dataset. The repertoires were released in a freely available public database meant as a resource for research on the immune response to SARS-CoV-2. Samples were obtained from the ongoing ImmuneRACE study (first 160 participants) and from 1,000 to 1,500 subjects provided by 6 global collaborators. Nearly every sample came with metadata listing a de-identified subject ID, COVID-19 status, age in years and sex. Where available, HLA class I and class II types were obtained from metadata supplied by the sample provider rather than from assay-based typing. Here is what the overall study found, with its caveats: The quantity of clinical and demographic metadata differed by source and by participant and was supplied without curation.

Trimming costs V 1 base and J 2 bases, and their ends lie 5 bases apart. CDR1 and CDR2, looked up from the germline V gene, are SGHVS and FQNEAQ. The CDR3 has 13 amino acids, counting the end cysteine and phenylalanine. The entry retains the CDR3 DNA only, 39 bases that are in frame from base 1. Remarks on this clone: Its antigen target is currently unknown. One base away there is no much larger clone; base qualities are not given. Other DNA sequences in the sample encode the same CDR3.

Each collaborating institution followed its own protocols to collect whole blood in K2EDTA tubes. Collaborator samples were shipped for TCRbeta analysis as frozen whole blood, isolated PBMCs, or DNA extracted from either sample type. TCRbeta CDR3 regions were amplified from genomic DNA by means of the immunoSEQ Assay, a bias-controlled multiplex PCR. In the source study's methods: Within the assay, amplification of reference gene primers was used to estimate how many nucleated cells each sample contained. Sequence reads were collapsed and filtered to measure the absolute abundance of every unique TCRbeta CDR3 rearrangement. For each sample, productive Simpson clonality was calculated by taking the square root of Simpson's diversity index across productive rearrangements. TCRdb limited this immuneACCESS table to in-frame rearrangements with V and J called. A share of clones is missing; checked studies link under half to unresolved V genes, and the rest is unexplained. From that table come the V and J calls and clone size; the DNA was used to work out D and trimming. Recorded for this sample are roughly 52,000 clones; 88% of them occurred a single time. The top ten clonotypes cover over 6.5% of the sample.

The source of this sequence is a man between 60 and 75 years old with active COVID-19. Sequencing input: peripheral blood. The V and J segments used are TRBV7-8 and TRBJ2-5, with the D gene call left open. In nucleotide form, the sequence is TGTGCCAGCAGCTTAGGACTGCAAGAGACCCAGTACTTC. It is translated as CASSLGLQETQYF.